This is a list of T cell receptor beta chains from one sample in a study of T cell changes during pregnancy in multiple sclerosis. Sequenced by immunoSEQ multiplex PCR; TCRdb stores in-frame clones only, minus some. The table includes about 36,000 clones, around 90% detected once. Sample: CD4+ T cells from peripheral blood mononuclear cells, taken after pregnancy. These receptor sequences come from a female donor with multiple sclerosis, enrolled in a pregnancy study. The CDR3 runs from the conserved cysteine through the conserved F or W. A D gene is named only where the DNA matches it firmly. The listing skips clone size in some rows; elsewhere it reads once, few, many or a size class.

NA	TRBJ1-5	TRBV5-8	NA	CASSLEFGSPGNQPQHF	TGTGCCAGCAGCTTGGAATTCGGTAGCCCGGGCAATCAGCCCCAGCATTTT
NA	TRBJ1-1	TRBV4-3	NA	CASSQAQYMNTEAFF	TGCGCCAGCAGCCAAGCCCAGTACATGAACACTGAAGCTTTCTTT
NA	TRBJ2-5	TRBV6-5	NA	CASSNRETQYF	TGTGCCAGCAGTAACAGGGAGACCCAGTACTTC
TRBD1	TRBJ1-1	TRBV2	NA	CASTQDRGSTEAFF	TGTGCCAGCACTCAAGACAGGGGCTCGACTGAAGCTTTCTTT
TRBD2	TRBJ2-1	TRBV5-1	NA	CASSILAGADNEQFF	TGCGCCAGCAGCATATTAGCGGGAGCAGACAATGAGCAGTTCTTC
NA	TRBJ1-1	TRBV5-4	once	CASSETQMPGKSEAFF	TGTGCCAGCAGTGAAACGCAAATGCCAGGCAAATCTGAAGCTTTCTTT
NA	TRBJ2-7	TRBV5-4	once	CASSLLEGDEQYF	TGTGCCAGCAGCTTGCTCGAGGGGGACGAGCAGTACTTC
NA	TRBJ1-2	TRBV15	NA	CATSRDLVAAGYTF	TGTGCCACCAGCAGAGATCTGGTCGCCGCGGGCTACACCTTC
TRBD1	TRBJ2-5	TRBV5-1	NA	CASSTDRAVETQYF	TGCGCCAGCAGCACGGACAGGGCGGTTGAGACCCAGTACTTC
NA	TRBJ2-3	TRBV5-4	NA	CASSLLADTQYF	TGTGCCAGCAGCTTGTTAGCAGATACGCAGTATTTT
TRBD1	TRBJ1-1	TRBV9	NA	CASSLRTGRNTEAFF	TGTGCCAGCAGCCTCAGGACAGGGCGGAACACTGAAGCTTTCTTT
NA	TRBJ2-3	TRBV5-1	NA	CASSLTGTSTDTQYF	TGCGCCAGCAGCTTGACTGGGACTAGCACAGATACGCAGTATTTT
NA	TRBJ1-2	TRBV6-1	NA	CASSEAGQVLNYGYTF	TGTGCCAGCAGTGAAGCGGGTCAGGTTCTAAACTATGGCTACACCTTC
TRBD2	TRBJ2-7	TRBV18	NA	CASSPASGTYEQYF	TGTGCCAGCTCACCGGCTAGCGGGACCTACGAGCAGTACTTC
TRBD2	TRBJ2-1	TRBV7-6	NA	CASSLKLAGVSNEQFF	TGTGCCAGCAGCTTAAAATTAGCGGGAGTTTCCAATGAGCAGTTCTTC
NA	TRBJ1-1	TRBV28	NA	CASSPTWRGTEAFF	TGTGCCAGCAGTCCCACGTGGAGGGGCACTGAAGCTTTCTTT
NA	TRBJ1-5	TRBV7-2	NA	CASSLARGNQPQHF	TGTGCCAGCAGCTTAGCTAGAGGCAATCAGCCCCAGCATTTT
NA	TRBJ1-5	TRBV6-1	NA	CASSVHWEGRWQPQHF	TGTGCCAGCAGTGTCCACTGGGAGGGGCGATGGCAGCCCCAGCATTTT
NA	TRBJ1-1	TRBV2	NA	CAQGMMNTEAFF	TGTGCCCAGGGAATGATGAACACTGAAGCTTTCTTT
NA	TRBJ2-3	TRBV5-4	NA	CASTPDIGVIDTQYF	TGTGCCAGCACCCCCGATATCGGGGTAATAGATACGCAGTATTTT
TRBD1	TRBJ2-7	TRBV10-3	NA	CAISEPSRGQGAYEQYF	TGTGCCATCAGTGAGCCTAGCCGGGGACAGGGGGCCTACGAGCAGTACTTC
TRBD2	TRBJ2-1	TRBV7-3	NA	CASSFGTSDNEQFF	TGTGCCAGCAGCTTTGGGACTAGCGACAATGAGCAGTTCTTC
NA	TRBJ1-1	TRBV9	NA	CASSGGPGAGTEAFF	TGTGCCAGCAGCGGAGGACCCGGCGCGGGGACTGAAGCTTTCTTT
TRBD2	TRBJ2-1	TRBV29-1	NA	CSVTGAGTGNEQFF	TGCAGCGTTACCGGAGCGGGAACAGGAAATGAGCAGTTCTTC
NA	TRBJ1-1	TRBV9	NA	CASSPEGSMNTEAFF	TGTGCCAGCAGCCCAGAGGGCAGCATGAACACTGAAGCTTTCTTT
TRBD1	TRBJ2-1	TRBV4-1	NA	CASSPTGQGRKSSKFF	TGCGCCAGCAGCCCCACAGGACAGGGAAGAAAATCCAGCAAGTTCTTC
TRBD1	TRBJ1-5	TRBV11-2	NA	CASSPSLTGEGNQPQHF	TGTGCCAGCAGCCCCAGCTTGACAGGGGAAGGCAATCAGCCCCAGCATTTT
TRBD2	TRBJ2-1	TRBV7-9	NA	CASSRTGTSGGNEQFF	TGTGCCAGCAGCCGCACAGGGACTAGCGGGGGCAATGAGCAGTTCTTC
TRBD1	TRBJ1-1	TRBV11-2	NA	CASSLGQGEAFF	TGTGCCAGCAGCTTAGGACAGGGTGAAGCTTTCTTT
TRBD2	TRBJ2-5	TRBV5-4	NA	CASSPNSGGAFGTQYF	TGTGCCAGCAGCCCCAATAGCGGGGGGGCTTTTGGGACCCAGTACTTC
TRBD2	TRBJ2-4	TRBV5-1	NA	CASSGGLAGGGQYF	TGCGCCAGCTCCGGGGGACTAGCGGGAGGGGGTCAGTACTTC
NA	TRBJ1-4	TRBV18	NA	CASSPRQVNEKLFF	TGTGCCAGCTCACCGCGGCAAGTTAATGAAAAACTGTTTTTT
NA	TRBJ1-6	TRBV4-3	NA	CASSQITGNSPLHF	TGCGCCAGCAGCCAAATAACAGGGAATTCACCCCTCCACTTT
NA	TRBJ2-1	TRBV14	NA	CASRQKGFENEQFF	TGTGCCAGCAGGCAAAAGGGGTTCGAAAATGAGCAGTTCTTC
TRBD1	TRBJ1-6	TRBV19	NA	CASSTETGVANSPLHF	TGTGCCAGTAGTACGGAGACAGGGGTTGCCAATTCACCCCTCCACTTT
TRBD2	TRBJ2-3	TRBV29-1	NA	CSVELTSGGVYTDTQYF	TGCAGCGTTGAGCTCACTAGCGGGGGGGTTTACACAGATACGCAGTATTTT
NA	TRBJ2-5	TRBV7-8	NA	CASSLYGPGKETQYF	TGTGCCAGCAGCTTATACGGCCCAGGGAAAGAGACCCAGTACTTC
NA	TRBJ2-5	TRBV5-4	NA	CASSLGHLVQETQYF	TGTGCCAGCAGCTTAGGACACTTGGTTCAAGAGACCCAGTACTTC
NA	TRBJ2-3	TRBV15	NA	CATSRDLVRAGTDTQYF	TGTGCCACCAGCAGAGATCTCGTCAGGGCCGGCACAGATACGCAGTATTTT
NA	TRBJ1-1	TRBV5-5	NA	CASSLISGTEAFF	TGTGCCAGCAGCTTGATTTCCGGGACTGAAGCTTTCTTT